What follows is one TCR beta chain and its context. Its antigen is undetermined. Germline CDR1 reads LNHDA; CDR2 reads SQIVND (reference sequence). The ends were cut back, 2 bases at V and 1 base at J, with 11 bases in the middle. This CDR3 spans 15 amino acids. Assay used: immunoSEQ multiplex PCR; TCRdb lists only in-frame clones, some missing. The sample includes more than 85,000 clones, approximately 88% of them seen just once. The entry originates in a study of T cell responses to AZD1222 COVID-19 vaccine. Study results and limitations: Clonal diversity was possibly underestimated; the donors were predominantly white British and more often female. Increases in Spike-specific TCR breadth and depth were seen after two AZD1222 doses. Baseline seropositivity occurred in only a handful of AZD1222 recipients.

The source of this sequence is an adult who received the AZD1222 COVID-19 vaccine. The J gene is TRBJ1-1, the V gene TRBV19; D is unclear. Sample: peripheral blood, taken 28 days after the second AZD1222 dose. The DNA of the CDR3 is TGTGCCAGTAGTATAAAGTGGCAGCCGAACACTGAAGCTTTCTTT. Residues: CASSIKWQPNTEAFF.